This TCR beta chain came from a study of CD8 T cells in Susac syndrome. CDR1 is SGHNT and CDR2 is YYREEE in the germline V gene (reference sequence). The J segment lost 1 base and the V segment lost 4 bases, leaving 7 bases of the junction unmatched. This CDR3 has 15 amino acids. From blood CD8+ and CD4+ T cells, TCR beta sequences were generated. Isolation of CD8+ and CD4+ T cells was performed negatively, whereas enrichment of TEMRA cells was done by FACS. RNA, at about 0.45 to 1 ug, was reverse transcribed with random hexamers. immunoSEQ multiplex PCR amplified TCR beta CDR3 across 54 Vbeta, 13 Jbeta. In TCRdb, the immunoSEQ multiplex PCR reads were re-called with MiXCR into one record per CDR3 protein. The table lists around 120,000 distinct CDR3 sequences, less than 95% of them singletons. This clonotype was picked up one time.

Sequenced input: CD4+ T cells from PBMCs. The chain links TRBV5-4 to TRBJ1-1; TRBD1 matches 7 bases. The sequence came from a human donor with multiple sclerosis. CDR3 loop: CASSRQGERNTEAFF. The CDR3 DNA reads as TGTGCCAGCAGCCGACAGGGAGAAAGGAACACTGAAGCTTTCTTT.